The clone carrying this T cell receptor beta chain was detected many times. Its antigen is not known. This sample is part of a study of T cell repertoires in cytomegalovirus infection. Study outcomes and limitations: What dominated the ex vivo response were HLA-C-restricted CMV-specific TCR beta clonotypes.

The germline V and J ends were trimmed by 3 bases and 1 base, with 13 bases remaining between them. Germline V gene sequence: CDR1 LNHDA, CDR2 SQIVND (reference sequence). The CDR3 is 16 amino acids. Each CDR3 protein is one row after TCRdb ran MiXCR on the reads. Among about 300,000 distinct CDR3 sequences listed, 9.6% were seen once. The source of this sequence is a human donor in good health (CMV status not recorded). Some clones in this sample may be carry-over from other donors' samples. The chain uses TRBV19 and TRBJ1-5; possibly TRBD1 for D (5 bases). The sequencing sample was made of PBMCs. CDR3 sequence reads: CASSIRIRDSNQPQHF. CDR3 sequence (DNA): TGTGCCAGTAGTATTCGAATAAGGGACAGCAATCAGCCCCAGCATTTT.